Each of the 27 T cell receptor beta chains below was sequenced from the same sample in a study of T-cell reconstitution after alpha-beta-depleted transplantation in children. The TCRbeta library was prepared with unique molecular identifiers. TCRdb analysed the PCR reads with MiXCR anew, one entry per CDR3 protein. Among about 420,000 distinct CDR3 sequences listed, around 16% were seen once. Sequenced here: PBMCs, mostly from graft donor cells, sampled 360 days after TCRalphabeta/CD19-depleted stem cell transplant. These receptors all stem from a boy under three years old who had a stem cell transplant for Wiskott-Aldrich syndrome, so the T cells may come from the graft donor.

CDR3 coding DNA: TGCGCCAGCAGCTTGGGGCCCAAGAACACCGGGGAGCTGTTTTTT. Its translation is CASSLGPKNTGELFF. The chain joins TRBV5-1 to TRBJ2-2; no reliable D call. There are 15 residues in the CDR3. The germline V and J ends were trimmed by 0 bases and 1 base, with 7 bases remaining between them. CDR1 SGHRS and CDR2 YFSETQ come from the germline V gene.

This clonotype was counted only a few times. V is TRBV24-1 and J is TRBJ2-2, with 7 bases fitting TRBD1. V lost 8 bases, J lost 3 bases, and 2 bases stayed unmatched. CDR1 is KGHDR and CDR2 is SFDVKD in the germline V gene. The CDR3 sequence is 13 residues long. The CDR3 region has the DNA TGTGCCACCAAACAGGGGTACACCGGGGAGCTGTTTTTT. It codes for CATKQGYTGELFF.

This clonotype showed up just a few times. This rearrangement joins TRBV10-2 to TRBJ2-7; 14 bases are shared with TRBD2. CDR3 size: 15 residues. V lost 3 bases and J lost 6; bases outside the gene matches: 4. Germline CDR1 is WSHSY and CDR2 is SAAADI. CDR3 DNA: TGCGCCAGCAGTGATCGGACTAGCGGGAGGCCCGAGCAGTACTTC. Its translation: CASSDRTSGRPEQYF.

This chain joins TRBV5-1 and TRBJ1-1, with D tentatively TRBD1 (5 bases). The CDR3 totals 14 residues. Per the germline V gene, CDR1 is SGHRS and CDR2 is YFSETQ. The V gene lost 4 bases and the J gene lost 3 bases, with 13 bases spanning the gap. The CDR3 coding sequence is TGCGCCAGCAGCATCCTGCGAGGGGACACTGAAGCTTTCTTT. It encodes CASSILRGDTEAFF.

Many counts were recorded for this clonotype. V and J are TRBV6-2 or TRBV6-3 and TRBJ2-1; either TRBD1 or TRBD2 may fit D (5 bases each). Germline values: CDR1 MNHEY, CDR2 SVGEGT. Trimming pared 6 bases from V and 2 bases from J, leaving 14 bases between. This CDR3 is built from 15 residues. The DNA for the CDR3 is TGTGCCAGCAGCCCCGGGACGTCTGCCTACAATGAGCAGTTCTTC. It is translated as CASSPGTSAYNEQFF.

This clonotype turned up a few times. The chain carries TRBV23-1 and TRBJ1-1, with TRBD1 identical over 7 bases. TRBV23-1 is an open reading frame, and its role is uncertain. CDR3 length equals 17 residues. V was clipped by 0 bases and J by 4 bases; unmatched bases: 11. The CDR3 region is CASSQSKLEGARTEAFF. The CDR3 nucleotides read TGCGCCAGCAGTCAATCTAAATTAGAGGGGGCGCGCACTGAAGCTTTCTTT.

The chain carries TRBV5-1 and TRBJ2-1, with D unresolved. Germline V gives CDR1 SGHRS, CDR2 YFSETQ. The CDR3 consists of 15 residues. Trimming removed 4 bases at V and 0 bases at J, with 11 bases between. CDR3 loop: CASSPPLSSYNEQFF. CDR3 bases: TGCGCCAGCAGCCCCCCCCTTAGCTCCTACAATGAGCAGTTCTTC.

This clonotype was observed a few times. V is TRBV20-1 and J is TRBJ1-6, with a tentative D call TRBD1 (6 bases). The CDR3 extends over 15 amino acids. Germline V gene data show CDR1 as DFQATT and CDR2 as SNEGSKA (reference sequence). Trimming took 0 bases from V and 9 from J, leaving 15 bases between them. The CDR3 coding sequence is TGCAGTGCTAGAGATCGGGGGCGGGGGTCTTCACCCCTCCACTTT. This codes for CSARDRGRGSSPLHF.

The sample holds a few counts of this clonotype. The chain has TRBV29-1 and TRBJ2-1; 9 bases match TRBD1. The CDR3 is 14 residues long. In germline, CDR1 is SQVTM, CDR2 ANQGSEA. The ends lost 5 bases at V and 8 bases at J; junction bases unmatched: 10. Here the CDR3 DNA reads TGCAGCGTTAAGGGGACAGGGTATTGGTATGAGCAGTTCTTC. It codes for CSVKGTGYWYEQFF.

This clonotype was seen a few times. V usage is TRBV24-1 and J usage is TRBJ1-2; D unresolved. Germline CDR1 is KGHDR and CDR2 is SFDVKD. This CDR3 comprises 14 residues. The V gene lost 4 bases and the J gene lost 1 base, with 9 bases spanning the gap. In DNA, the CDR3 is TGTGCCACCAGTGACCACGGACTTAACTATGGCTACACCTTC. Its protein product is CATSDHGLNYGYTF.

This clonotype has more than one count but fewer than ten. The V call is TRBV5-1, the J call TRBJ2-1; 7 bases are shared with TRBD1. Germline-derived CDR1 and CDR2 are SGHRS and YFSETQ. V was pared by 4 bases and J by 6 bases, with 10 bases of the junction left unmatched. CDR3 length: 15 residues. Here the CDR3 reads CASSRQGGKGNEQFF. The CDR3 coding sequence is TGCGCCAGCAGCCGACAGGGTGGTAAGGGCAATGAGCAGTTCTTC.

J is TRBJ2-3 and V is TRBV18; a weak D match, TRBD1 (5 bases). V dropped 3 bases and J dropped 6 bases, with 19 bases sitting between them. The CDR3 length is 16 residues. The germline V gene encodes CDR1 KGHSH and CDR2 LQKENI. The CDR3 nucleotides read TGTGCCAGCTCACCGGGGCTCCAGCTTATCGCGGATACGCAGTATTTT. The encoded protein is CASSPGLQLIADTQYF.

A few counts support this clonotype. This chain links TRBV15 with TRBJ2-7, with 7 bases fitting TRBD1. This CDR3 has 15 amino acids. Unmatched junction bases numbered 10, after V lost 5 bases and J lost 3 bases. Germline V lookup: CDR1 LNHNV, CDR2 YYDKDF (reference sequence). The CDR3 DNA sequence: TGTGCCACCAGCGCGCGACGACAGGGAGTCTACGAGCAGTACTTC. Protein: CATSARRQGVYEQYF.

A few counts support this clonotype. For the CDR3, the DNA is TGTGCCAGCAGTTTAGCGGGAGGCTTGGTAGGCAATGAGCAGTTCTTC. Translated: CASSLAGGLVGNEQFF. The chain is built from TRBV25-1 and TRBJ2-1, with 10 bases identical to TRBD2. This CDR3 spans 16 amino acids. The V and J ends lost 5 bases and 6 bases, in that order; junction bases with no gene match: 10. Germline V gives CDR1 MGHDK, CDR2 SYGVNS.

This clonotype turned up a few times. This chain joins TRBV4-1 and TRBJ2-4; D may correspond to TRBD1 or TRBD2 (6 bases each). V lost 0 bases and J 15 bases, leaving 24 bases between the germline ends. This CDR3 has 16 amino acids. The V gene's germline CDR1 is MGHRA and CDR2 YSYEKL. CDR3 amino acids: CASSQDPWQGKGLRYF. The CDR3 nucleotides read TGCGCCAGCAGCCAAGACCCCTGGCAGGGGAAGGGACTTCGGTACTTC.

The CDR3 sequence is CASSIGGQTTDTQYF. CDR3 sequence (DNA): TGTGCCAGCAGTATAGGGGGACAGACCACAGATACGCAGTATTTT. The V call is TRBV7-6, the J call TRBJ2-3; 7 bases are shared with TRBD1. The CDR3 runs to 15 residues. Trimming cost V 6 bases and J 2 bases; bases outside gene matches: 8. The V gene's germline CDR1 is SGHVS and CDR2 FNYEAQ.

The sample holds a few counts of this clonotype. J is TRBJ2-6 and V is TRBV6-5; D perhaps matches TRBD1 (5 bases). CDR1 is MNHEY, CDR2 SVGAGI, per germline. Trimming took 0 bases from V and 4 from J, leaving 10 bases between them. This CDR3 is built from 16 residues. CDR3 in amino acids: CASSYSGRAGANVLTF. DNA for the CDR3: TGTGCCAGCAGTTACTCGGGCAGGGCCGGGGCCAACGTCCTGACTTTC.

CDR3 sequence reads: CASSPRTSGRAETQYF. CDR3 DNA: TGTGCCAGCAGCCCCCGGACTAGCGGGAGGGCAGAGACCCAGTACTTC. The chain joins TRBV7-2 to TRBJ2-5, with 15 nucleotides matching TRBD2. J gave up 4 bases and V 5 bases, and 5 bases lay outside the gene matches. CDR1 and CDR2 (germline): SGHTA, FQGNSA. The CDR3 has 16 amino acids.

The chain joins TRBV4-3 to TRBJ2-1; D might be TRBD1 (6 bases). CDR1 is LGHNA, CDR2 YSLEER, per germline. Trimming removed 2 bases at V and 8 bases at J, with 22 bases between. The CDR3 consists of 17 residues. The CDR3 spells CASSQSPTGDLGDEQFF. The DNA of the CDR3 is TGCGCCAGCAGCCAAAGCCCGACAGGCGATCTAGGGGATGAGCAGTTCTTC.

The chain links TRBV9 to TRBJ2-1, with TRBD2 matching over 11 bases. Germline loops: CDR1 SGDLS, CDR2 YYNGEE. The junction had 9 bases not matched to a gene; V was cut back by 0 bases and J by 4 bases. The CDR3 is 18 amino acids. The CDR3 region is CASSVADSTSGTYNEQFF. DNA of the CDR3: TGTGCCAGCAGCGTAGCCGATTCGACTAGCGGGACTTACAATGAGCAGTTCTTC.

There are a few counts of this clonotype. The genes are TRBV4-1 and TRBJ2-3; D not certain. Trimming stripped 1 base from V and 4 bases from J, with 12 bases between. The germline CDR1 and CDR2 sequences are MGHRA and YSYEKL. The CDR3 totals 15 residues. The CDR3 loop is CASSQGVWVADTQYF. CDR3 DNA: TGCGCCAGCAGCCAAGGGGTTTGGGTCGCAGATACGCAGTATTTT.

This chain joins TRBV9 and TRBJ2-1; 10 nucleotides line up with TRBD2. Germline trimming cut 2 bases from V and 5 bases from J; bases unmatched to any gene: 7. Germline lookup yields CDR1 SGDLS and CDR2 YYNGEE. The CDR3 length is 16 residues. For the CDR3, the DNA is TGTGCCAGCAGCGTGGCTAGCGGGAGTCCGGACAATGAGCAGTTCTTC. This codes for CASSVASGSPDNEQFF.

This clonotype showed up just a few times. The CDR3 nucleotides read TGCGCCAGCAGCCCTCTCGAGGGGGCAGGGGATACGCAGTATTTT. Its translation: CASSPLEGAGDTQYF. The chain recombines TRBV4-1 with TRBJ2-3; 7 nucleotides align to TRBD1. The CDR3 is 15 residues long. The germline CDR1 and CDR2 sequences are MGHRA and YSYEKL. V shed 4 bases, J shed 6 bases, and the junction held 10 bases outside the gene matches.

The V and J genes are TRBV12-3 or TRBV12-4 and TRBJ2-5; D remains ambiguous. Trimming took off 2 bases at V and 1 base at J, with 17 bases between the two ends. The CDR3 totals 17 residues. The CDR3 DNA sequence: TGTGCCAGCAGTTTACCGGCGTATCGAAGCTCCCAAGAGACCCAGTACTTC. It specifies CASSLPAYRSSQETQYF.

J is TRBJ2-3 and V is TRBV20-1, with D possibly TRBD1 on 5 matching bases. CDR1 is DFQATT, CDR2 SNEGSKA, per germline (reference sequence). This CDR3 has 14 residues. Trimming stripped 5 bases from V and 9 bases from J, with 21 bases between. CDR3 DNA: TGCAGTGCTCCTATAACGCTGGGGCATCGAACGCAGTATTTT. This translates into CSAPITLGHRTQYF.

The chain recombines TRBV4-1 with TRBJ1-1, with D unresolved. Germline values: CDR1 MGHRA, CDR2 YSYEKL. V lost 0 bases to trimming and J lost 4 bases, with 9 bases between them. The CDR3 is 14 residues long. The CDR3 region is CASSQEVQSTEAFF. As DNA, the CDR3 is TGCGCCAGCAGCCAAGAAGTCCAGAGCACTGAAGCTTTCTTT.

The J gene is TRBJ2-1, the V gene TRBV24-1; 15 nucleotides match TRBD2. There are 19 residues in the CDR3. Germline lookup yields CDR1 KGHDR and CDR2 SFDVKD. V was pared by 5 bases and J by 0 bases, with 7 bases of the junction left unmatched. The CDR3 DNA reads TGTGCCACCAGTGGCCGAGGGACTAGCGGGGGGAGCTCCTACAATGAGCAGTTCTTC. It codes for CATSGRGTSGGSSYNEQFF.